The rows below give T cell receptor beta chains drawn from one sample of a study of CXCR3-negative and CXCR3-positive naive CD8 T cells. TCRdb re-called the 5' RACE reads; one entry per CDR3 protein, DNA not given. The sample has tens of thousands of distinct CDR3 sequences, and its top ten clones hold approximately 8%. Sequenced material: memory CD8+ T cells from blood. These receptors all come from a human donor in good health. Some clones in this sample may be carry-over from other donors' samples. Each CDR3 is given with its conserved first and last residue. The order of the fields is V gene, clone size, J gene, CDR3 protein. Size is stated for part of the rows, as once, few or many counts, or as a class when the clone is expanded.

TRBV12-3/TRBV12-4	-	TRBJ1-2	CASSPVEGNGYTF
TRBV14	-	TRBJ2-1	CASSQWVGGNEQFF
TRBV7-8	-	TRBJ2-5	CASSLDIQETQYF
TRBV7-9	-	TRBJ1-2	CASSLDEHYGYTF
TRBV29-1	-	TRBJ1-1	CSAIMLTGTGEAFF
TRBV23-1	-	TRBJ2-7	CASSQSATSGDYEQYF
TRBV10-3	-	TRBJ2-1	CAISGEGVRNEQFF
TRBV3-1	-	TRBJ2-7	CASSQAGTGAYEQYF
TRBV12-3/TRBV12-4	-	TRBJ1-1	CAIGLGVRTFF
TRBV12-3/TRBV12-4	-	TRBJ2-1	CASSQTEGVEFF
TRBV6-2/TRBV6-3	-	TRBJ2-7	CASSYSSGKPYEQYF
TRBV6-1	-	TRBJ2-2	CASIGVTGELFF
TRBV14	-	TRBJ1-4	CASSQGFKSGEKLFF
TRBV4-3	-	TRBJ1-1	CASSQGRGTEAFF
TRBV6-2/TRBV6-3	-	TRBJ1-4	CASSSLTGIEEKLFF
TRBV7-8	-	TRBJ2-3	CASRMAGTQYF
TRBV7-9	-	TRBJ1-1	CASSLWGGNTEAFF
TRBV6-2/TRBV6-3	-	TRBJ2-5	CASTHSGSETQYF
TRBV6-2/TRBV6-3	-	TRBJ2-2	CASSYPGHTGELFF
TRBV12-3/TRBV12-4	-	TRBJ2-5	CASSHGLVAVQYF
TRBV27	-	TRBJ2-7	CASTLAPQGTYEQYF
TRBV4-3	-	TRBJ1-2	CASSQLTGYGYTF
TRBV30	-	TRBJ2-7	CAWSQRSYEQYF
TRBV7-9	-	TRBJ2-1	CASSLPGTPYNEQFF
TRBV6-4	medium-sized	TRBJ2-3	CASSVQGEATDTQYF
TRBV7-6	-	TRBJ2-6	CASSLVVYSGANVLTF
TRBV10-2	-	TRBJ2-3	CASSEVLAASTDTQYF
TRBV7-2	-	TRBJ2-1	CASSLGREWDEQFF
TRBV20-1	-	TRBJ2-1	CRVAGGRDEQFF
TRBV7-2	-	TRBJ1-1	CASIPGGGNTEAFF
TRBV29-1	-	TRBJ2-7	CSVYEAGTGSYEQYF
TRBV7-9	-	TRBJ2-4	CASSLELVNIQYF
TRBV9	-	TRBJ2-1	CASSVVAGPSYNEQFF
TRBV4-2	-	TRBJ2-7	CASRGGGPYEQYF
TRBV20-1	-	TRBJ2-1	CSARRLAGGQYNEQFF
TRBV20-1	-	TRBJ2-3	CSARGAITSGDIRHSTDTQYF
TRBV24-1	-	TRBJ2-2	CATSDFGENTGELFF
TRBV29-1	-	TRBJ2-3	CSVAGTQLADTQYF
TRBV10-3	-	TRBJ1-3	CAIRPGQGPSSGNTIYF
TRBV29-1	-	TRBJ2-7	CSVRFPISYEQYF
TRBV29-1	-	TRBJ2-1	CSVPPRTARLADDEQFF
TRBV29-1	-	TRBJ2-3	CSVGGSTDTQYF
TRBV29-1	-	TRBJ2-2	CSVRAPNTGELFF
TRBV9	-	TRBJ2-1	CASSPRSDYNEQFF
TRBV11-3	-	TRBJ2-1	CASSARGSGTIKFF
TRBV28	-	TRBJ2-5	CASSASLSQETQYF